This record concerns one T cell receptor beta chain sequence. Its specific antigen is unknown. The record has no base qualities; no much larger clone is one base away. Using the deep immunoSEQ assay, TCR CDR3 regions were amplified from genomic DNA by multiplex PCR. Genomic DNA extracted from each cell subset was distributed evenly over all wells of several immunoSEQ 96-well plates, and each plate served as one replicate. For sorted subsets, approximately 200 ng of genomic DNA, equivalent to 30,000 or so T cell genomes, went into each replicate PCR. Purified libraries were quantified with a Qubit 3.0 fluorometer, sized on a Bioanalyzer 2100, and re-quantified with the KAPA Library Quantification kit. Every immunoSEQ 96-well plate was sequenced on a dedicated single-read 150-cycle Illumina NextSeq 550 flow cell. From the authors' description of their analysis: Because the immunoSEQ output held only junctional sequences and lacked quality scores, the filtering could not match the filtering applied to full-length reads. Sequences were annotated with PyIR, a Python wrapper for IgBLAST v1.9, using IMGT germline references to assign V/J genes and CDR3. Reads were removed for weak V/J assignments (E-value above 1e-6), missing CDR3, stop codons, out-of-frame junctions, or ambiguous translated residues. V3J clonotypes were defined by identical inferred V gene, J gene, and CDR3 amino acid sequence. Percentage overlap between repertoires was calculated by dividing the number of shared unique clonotypes by the size of the smaller repertoire. Richness of each repertoire was evaluated using RTK rarefaction, the Chao1 estimator, and Recon v2.1 estimates of unobserved clonotypes. Generation probabilities were computed with OLGA for all TCRbeta clonotypes obtained by the gDNA method from a handful of donors. Drawn from immuneACCESS, this table holds only the in-frame rearrangements with V and J called that TCRdb kept. Clones are partly lost; checked studies trace under half to an unresolved V gene and leave the rest unexplained. For V, J and clone size, that table is used; D and trimming come from the DNA. Across this sample there are about 2.4 million clones, with under 95% seen only once. About 0.38% of the sample rests with the top ten.

This sample is drawn from a study of shared clonotypes between healthy human individuals (dated by TCRdb to 2019 to 2021). Describing the broader study: The cohort included three men and two women between 18 and 49 years of age. Per donor, three plates each were used for CD4 naive and CD4 memory, two for CD8 naive, and one for CD8 memory. To estimate repertoire size and how much clonotypes are shared between individuals, the study performed deep sequencing of blood TCR repertoires from roughly five healthy adults. To increase sequencing depth and limit assay-specific biases, TCR repertoire library preparation and sequencing were carried out by different laboratories using diverse techniques. Per donor, leukapheresis produced somewhere between about 0.9 and 10 billion PBMCs.

The junction carries 9 bases between V and J, which are trimmed by 5 bases and 1 base respectively. The CDR3 spans 15 residues, from the cysteine through the phenylalanine. The retained sequence is limited to the CDR3, 45 bases, with the frame set at the first base. The germline V gene encodes CDR1 SGHTA and CDR2 FQGNSA. Donors were healthy HIV-negative adults with no recently reported acute infections or vaccinations. All donors were Caucasian adults living in Nashville, Tennessee, USA. CD4+ T cells were enriched by magnetic negative selection, after which naive cells were positively selected on CD45RA and the negative fraction was taken as the memory subset. Blood was collected by leukapheresis, and PBMCs were isolated by Ficoll-Histopaque density gradient centrifugation and then cryopreserved in liquid nitrogen vapor phase. Purity and quantity of every magnetically sorted T cell population were checked by analytical flow cytometry. Each sorted fraction had its genomic DNA isolated and then quantified by UV absorbance on a Nanodrop 2000c.

What the work shows at the level of the full study, not this receptor alone: Sampling was restricted to blood, and TCR repertoires in tissue are likely to differ from TCR repertoires in blood. Rarefaction of sorted-subset datasets indicated incomplete sequencing despite the large sequencing depth. Pairwise subsampling indicated that sequencing depth was expected to affect the degree of clonotype sharing among donors. Across a handful of donors, 4.5% to 6.5% of naive CD4, around 3.5% of naive CD8, around 2.5% of memory CD4, and roughly 0.4% of memory CD8 clonotypes were shared. Estimated clonotype richness was generally larger for naive than for memory subsets. Because the study included only a small number of donors, the genetic and exposure-history diversity represented was limited. Compared with non-shared clonotypes, the clonotypes found in all four sorted-subset donors had higher generation probabilities.

This sequence was found in a man aged 18 to 29 in good health. Some clones in this sample may be carry-over from other donors' samples. Recombination connected TRBV7-2 to TRBJ2-6, and TRBD2 may be the D gene, going by 6 matching bases. The specimen sequenced was naive CD4+ T cells from PBMCs. The cell subset or site label, as the study defines it: CD45RA+ positively selected. For the CDR3, the sequence is CASSIGGSGANVLTF. The DNA sequence is TGTGCCAGCAGCATCGGAGGGTCTGGGGCCAACGTCCTGACTTTC.